Sequencing of this T cell receptor (beta chain) was carried out in a study of blood T cell repertoires in COVID-19. Whole-study context: Whether acute or convalescent, the COVID-19 samples came from the United States, Italy and Spain. T cells, B-cell-depleted T cells, or PBMCs provided the cDNA or gDNA that served as material.

V lost 2 bases, J lost 6 bases, and 17 bases lay in between. CDR1 and CDR2 from the germline V gene are SEHNR and FQNEAQ (reference sequence). The CDR3 sequence is 15 residues long. Methods used by the authors: Using reference gene primer amplification, nucleated cell counts were estimated. The assay was immunoSEQ multiplex PCR, and TCRdb's table has in-frame clones only and misses some. D and trimming were read from the DNA, whereas the V and J calls and clone size are those reported in that table. The table records around 41,000 clones, around four fifths of them present only once. This receptor was identified in an elderly woman with active or convalescent COVID-19. Sample: peripheral blood. The genes are TRBV7-9 and TRBJ2-7; possible D gene TRBD1, 6 bases. CDR3 coding DNA: TGTGCCAGCAGCTTACGACGGTGGGGGCTCGGCGAGCAGTACTTC. Amino acids: CASSLRRWGLGEQYF.